This is a list of T cell receptor beta chains from one sample in a study of blood T cell repertoires in COVID-19. The assay was immunoSEQ multiplex PCR, and TCRdb's table has in-frame clones only and misses some. The sample carries approximately 380,000 clones, 88% recorded once. Sequenced material: PBMCs or T cells enriched from blood (not recorded which). Every receptor here comes from a woman younger than 35 who had recovered from COVID-19. CDR3s include the opening cysteine and the closing phenylalanine or tryptophan. The D gene is left open where the match is weak. Clone size, where shown, is once, few, many, or a class for clones that have expanded.

CDR3: CASSPTAGIETQYF; DNA: TGTGCCAGCTCACCAACGGCAGGGATAGAGACCCAGTACTTC; J: TRBJ2-5; size: -; V: TRBV18; D: -
CDR3: CASSQGQGVWETQYF; DNA: TGTGCCAGCAGTCAGGGACAGGGTGTTTGGGAGACCCAGTACTTC; J: TRBJ2-5; size: -; V: TRBV6-5; D: TRBD1
CDR3: CASSEGPGAFEAFF; DNA: TGCGCCAGCAGTGAGGGTCCGGGAGCATTCGAAGCTTTCTTT; J: TRBJ1-1; size: -; V: TRBV10-2; D: -
CDR3: CASRTGGPDTQYF; DNA: TGCGCCAGCAGGACAGGGGGCCCCGATACGCAGTATTTT; J: TRBJ2-3; size: -; V: TRBV5-1; D: TRBD1
CDR3: CASRGNSPQHF; DNA: TGTGCCAGTAGGGGCAATTCGCCCCAGCATTTT; J: TRBJ1-5; size: -; V: TRBV19; D: -
CDR3: CASSLAHGQGSYNEQFF; DNA: TGCGCCAGCAGCTTGGCACACGGACAGGGCTCCTACAATGAGCAGTTCTTC; J: TRBJ2-1; size: -; V: TRBV5-1; D: TRBD1
CDR3: CASSSNTWTGGRPQHF; DNA: TGTGCCAGCAGCTCAAACACTTGGACAGGCGGGCGGCCCCAGCATTTT; J: TRBJ1-5; size: -; V: TRBV7-8; D: TRBD1
CDR3: CASSPTGGNQPQHF; DNA: TGTGCCAGCAGCCCGACAGGGGGCAATCAGCCCCAGCATTTT; J: TRBJ1-5; size: -; V: TRBV7-9; D: TRBD1
CDR3: CASSVRLTNSNQPQHF; DNA: TGTGCCAGCAGCGTCAGATTGACTAATAGCAATCAGCCCCAGCATTTT; J: TRBJ1-5; size: -; V: TRBV6-2/TRBV6-3; D: -
CDR3: CAWNRGYQETQYF; DNA: TGTGCCTGGAACAGGGGGTACCAAGAGACCCAGTACTTC; J: TRBJ2-5; size: -; V: TRBV30; D: TRBD1
CDR3: CATSEGAGGQPQHF; DNA: TGTGCCACCAGTGAGGGTGCAGGGGGCCAGCCCCAGCATTTT; J: TRBJ1-5; size: -; V: TRBV24-1; D: TRBD1
CDR3: CATSRDYRSRTGENSPLHF; DNA: TGTGCCACCAGCAGAGATTATAGATCGAGGACAGGGGAGAATTCACCCCTCCACTTT; J: TRBJ1-6; size: -; V: TRBV15; D: TRBD1
CDR3: CASSIRTSGGETQYF; DNA: TGTGCCAGCAGTATTAGGACTAGCGGGGGGGAGACCCAGTACTTC; J: TRBJ2-5; size: -; V: TRBV7-9; D: TRBD2
CDR3: CASSPIAVGNTGELFF; DNA: TGTGCCAGCAGCCCAATAGCGGTAGGGAACACCGGGGAGCTGTTTTTT; J: TRBJ2-2; size: -; V: TRBV28; D: -
CDR3: CASSGGTPTGELFF; DNA: TGTGCCAGCAGCGGGGGGACACCCACCGGGGAGCTGTTTTTT; J: TRBJ2-2; size: -; V: TRBV9; D: -
CDR3: CASTRGRTGELFF; DNA: TGTGCCAGCACGCGGGGGCGCACCGGGGAGCTGTTTTTT; J: TRBJ2-2; size: -; V: TRBV12-3/TRBV12-4; D: -
CDR3: CASTASGLNTEAFF; DNA: TGTGCCAGCACTGCTTCCGGGTTGAACACTGAAGCTTTCTTT; J: TRBJ1-1; size: once; V: TRBV6-5; D: -
CDR3: CASSFTGNQDTQYF; DNA: TGTGCCAGCAGCTTCACCGGGAATCAAGATACGCAGTATTTT; J: TRBJ2-3; size: -; V: TRBV13; D: -
CDR3: CATSDSGLAGGPTDTQYF; DNA: TGTGCCACCAGTGATTCCGGACTTGCGGGGGGCCCCACAGATACGCAGTATTTT; J: TRBJ2-3; size: -; V: TRBV24-1; D: TRBD2
CDR3: CASSLAGDNEQFF; DNA: TGTGCCAGCAGTTTAGCGGGGGACAATGAGCAGTTCTTC; J: TRBJ2-1; size: -; V: TRBV6-1; D: TRBD2
CDR3: CSALGGESYEQYF; DNA: TGCAGCGCCCTCGGGGGGGAATCCTACGAGCAGTACTTC; J: TRBJ2-7; size: -; V: TRBV29-1; D: TRBD2
CDR3: CASSYSNSLGRETQYF; DNA: TGTGCCAGCAGTTACTCGAACAGCCTCGGTCGGGAGACCCAGTACTTC; J: TRBJ2-5; size: -; V: TRBV6-6; D: -
CDR3: CASSLAQGRQYF; DNA: TGTGCCAGCAGCTTGGCCCAGGGTCGCCAGTACTTC; J: TRBJ2-5; size: -; V: TRBV13; D: -
CDR3: CASSQDKDRVGQPQHF; DNA: TGTGCCAGCAGCCAAGATAAGGACAGGGTGGGTCAGCCCCAGCATTTT; J: TRBJ1-5; size: -; V: TRBV4-2; D: TRBD1
CDR3: CATSRGQGRPNEKLFF; DNA: TGTGCCACCAGCAGAGGACAGGGGCGCCCTAATGAAAAACTGTTTTTT; J: TRBJ1-4; size: -; V: TRBV15; D: TRBD1
CDR3: CASSPGVAGGPGEQYF; DNA: TGTGCCAGCAGCCCTGGGGTAGCGGGGGGGCCGGGGGAGCAGTACTTC; J: TRBJ2-7; size: -; V: TRBV5-4; D: TRBD2
CDR3: CASRYRSGGPFYNEQFF; DNA: TGTGCCAGCAGATACCGTAGCGGGGGACCCTTCTACAATGAGCAGTTCTTC; J: TRBJ2-1; size: -; V: TRBV5-5; D: TRBD2
CDR3: CASSTRTSSYNEQFF; DNA: TGTGCCAGTAGTACCCGGACAAGCTCCTACAATGAGCAGTTCTTC; J: TRBJ2-1; size: -; V: TRBV19; D: -
CDR3: CASSETVRTDTQYF; DNA: TGTGCCAGCAGTGAGACAGTCCGCACAGATACGCAGTATTTT; J: TRBJ2-3; size: once; V: TRBV2; D: -
CDR3: CVVGTANYNEQFF; DNA: TGTGTCGTGGGGACAGCAAACTACAATGAGCAGTTCTTC; J: TRBJ2-1; size: -; V: TRBV2; D: TRBD1
CDR3: CASSTQGQPNTEAFF; DNA: TGTGCCAGCAGCACCCAAGGACAGCCGAACACTGAAGCTTTCTTT; J: TRBJ1-1; size: -; V: TRBV9; D: -
CDR3: CASSKIDSSYEQYF; DNA: TGTGCCAGCAGTAAAATAGACAGCTCCTACGAGCAGTACTTC; J: TRBJ2-7; size: -; V: TRBV25-1; D: -
CDR3: CASRIGTNMNTEAFF; DNA: TGTGCCAGTAGGATCGGGACAAATATGAACACTGAAGCTTTCTTT; J: TRBJ1-1; size: -; V: TRBV6-5; D: -
CDR3: CASRDRQGDYYGYTF; DNA: TGTGCCAGCAGAGACCGACAGGGAGACTACTATGGCTACACCTTC; J: TRBJ1-2; size: -; V: TRBV6-5; D: TRBD1
CDR3: CASSLGTSSETQYF; DNA: TGCGCCAGCAGCTTGGGGACTAGCTCGGAGACCCAGTACTTC; J: TRBJ2-5; size: -; V: TRBV5-1; D: TRBD2
CDR3: CASSSRDSIQGQYF; DNA: TGTGCCAGCAGTTCTCGGGACAGCATCCAGGGGCAGTACTTC; J: TRBJ2-7; size: -; V: TRBV27; D: TRBD1
CDR3: CASSFQGVDQPQHF; DNA: TGTGCCAGCAGCTTCCAGGGGGTGGATCAGCCCCAGCATTTT; J: TRBJ1-5; size: -; V: TRBV7-9; D: TRBD1
CDR3: CSVTSRGGDYGYTF; DNA: TGCAGCGTTACCTCGAGGGGGGGAGACTATGGCTACACCTTC; J: TRBJ1-2; size: -; V: TRBV29-1; D: -
CDR3: CASSRLVPDNGYTF; DNA: TGTGCCAGCAGCCGTCTGGTCCCCGACAATGGCTACACCTTC; J: TRBJ1-2; size: -; V: TRBV4-2; D: -
CDR3: CASSYGTGNLDRESNYGYTF; DNA: TGTGCCAGCAGTTACGGGACAGGGAATCTGGACAGAGAGTCTAACTATGGCTACACCTTC; J: TRBJ1-2; size: -; V: TRBV6-2/TRBV6-3; D: TRBD1
CDR3: CSASNPASGTDTQYF; DNA: TGCAGTGCTAGTAATCCTGCTTCAGGCACAGATACGCAGTATTTT; J: TRBJ2-3; size: -; V: TRBV20-1; D: -
CDR3: CASSILLNTEAFF; DNA: TGTGCCAGCAGTATTCTACTAAACACTGAAGCTTTCTTT; J: TRBJ1-1; size: -; V: TRBV6-5; D: -
CDR3: CASSLAGGANTGELFF; DNA: TGCGCCAGCAGCTTGGCCGGGGGGGCCAACACCGGGGAGCTGTTTTTT; J: TRBJ2-2; size: -; V: TRBV5-1; D: TRBD2
CDR3: CASSFTGGGETQYF; DNA: TGTGCCAGCAGCTTCACAGGGGGCGGAGAGACCCAGTACTTC; J: TRBJ2-5; size: -; V: TRBV7-9; D: TRBD1